A single TCR beta chain is shown here with its context. The data belong to a study of blood T cell repertoires in COVID-19. Here immunoSEQ multiplex PCR was the method, and the copy in TCRdb shows in-frame clones only, minus some. Here the sample spans roughly 370,000 clones, around 87% being singletons. CDR1 and CDR2 from the germline V gene are MDHEN and SYDVKM. With 7 bases removed from V and 4 bases from J, the gap between germline ends came to 16 bases. The CDR3 has 14 amino acids. The chain uses TRBV28 and TRBJ1-1; D gene ambiguous. The material sequenced was PBMCs or T cells enriched from blood (not recorded which). This clonotype was sampled from a woman aged 50 to 60 who had recovered from COVID-19. In DNA form, the CDR3 reads TGTGCCAGCACCCCCGGTTTTGGAGGCACTGAAGCTTTCTTT. Protein sequence: CASTPGFGGTEAFF.